The source of this T cell receptor (beta chain) is a study of blood T cell repertoires in COVID-19. Overall study context: Specimens from acute and convalescent COVID-19 originated in the United States, Italy and Spain. The analysed material was cDNA or gDNA that came from T cells, B-cell-depleted T cells, or PBMCs.

Germline CDR1 is SNHLY and CDR2 is FYNNEI. The V segment lost 7 bases and the J segment 8 bases; nucleotides outside the gene matches: 8. The CDR3 runs 15 residues. Per the original methods: Amplification of reference gene primers provided the estimated nucleated cell counts. Using immunoSEQ multiplex PCR, the repertoire was profiled, and TCRdb retains in-frame clones only, with some absent. D and trimming come from the DNA, and the V and J calls and clone size come from that table. The repertoire holds roughly 78,000 clones, with 86% as singletons. The clonotype comes from a woman in her fifties or sixties with acute or convalescent COVID-19. The chain uses TRBV2 and TRBJ2-2; 12 nucleotides agree with TRBD1. The material sequenced was peripheral blood. CDR3 in amino acids: CASTRDRGLRGELFF. The CDR3 DNA follows: TGTGCCAGCACCCGGGACAGGGGGCTTCGTGGGGAGCTGTTTTTT.